The entry that follows covers one TCR beta chain sequence. These data belong to a study of blood T cell repertoires in COVID-19. The CDR3 has 11 amino acids. Germline V CDR1 and CDR2: SQVTM, ANQGSEA. With 3 bases removed from V and 4 bases from J, the gap between germline ends came to 6 bases. The method was immunoSEQ multiplex PCR; TCRdb's version includes in-frame clones alone and lacks a portion of them. The sample has approximately 100,000 clones; roughly 84% are singletons. This TCR was sampled from a man aged 55 to 70 with acute or convalescent COVID-19. Sequencing used peripheral blood. This chain connects TRBV29-1 to TRBJ1-1; D is undetermined. The CDR3 sequence is CSVDGSTEAFF. The CDR3 coding sequence is TGCAGCGTTGACGGGAGCACTGAAGCTTTCTTT.